The 20 T cell receptor beta chains below all came from one sample that was sequenced in a study of Ad26.COV2.S vaccination and SARS-CoV-2 variants. Specified treatment: over 15 received Ad26.COV2.S at low or high dose, single or two shots; about five received placebo; per-sample allocation not given. Following the first vaccine or placebo injection, samples were taken on day 63. Data came from immunoSEQ multiplex PCR; TCRdb stores just in-frame clones and leaves some out. In the table there are about 400,000 clones, 88% of which are singletons. This specimen was peripheral blood, taken in a trial of Ad26.COV2.S vaccine versus placebo. These receptor sequences come from a person aged 18-60 years who received the Ad26.COV2.S COVID-19 vaccine or a placebo.

The rearrangement joins TRBV21-1 to TRBJ1-2; the listed D gene, TRBD1, was not tested against the DNA. TRBV21-1 has pseudogene status. The CDR3 sequence is 18 residues long. The CDR3 sequence is CASSLSSGQGLGNYGYTF. The DNA of the CDR3 is TGTGCCAGCAGCCTATCATCGGGACAGGGGTTGGGTAACTATGGCTACACCTTC.

The chain joins TRBV12-3 or TRBV12-4 to TRBJ1-2; the D gene is possibly TRBD1 (5 bases). The V end lost 1 base, the J end lost 6 bases, and 9 bases lay between the germline ends. The CDR3 loop spans 13 amino acids. The CDR3 sequence is CASSLGQGHGYTF. The CDR3 DNA sequence: TGTGCCAGCAGTTTAGGGCAGGGACATGGCTACACCTTC.

The rearrangement joins TRBV2 to TRBJ2-2; a possible D gene is TRBD1 (6 bases). The CDR3 runs to 14 residues. Trimming took 6 bases from V and 4 from J, leaving 12 bases between them. Germline assignment: CDR1 SNHLY and CDR2 FYNNEI. CDR3 protein: CASSVDSSTGELFF. DNA for the CDR3: TGTGCCAGCAGCGTGGACAGCTCCACCGGGGAGCTGTTTTTT.

The chain has TRBV21-1 and TRBJ2-2; the tabulated D call, TRBD1, remains unverified against the DNA. TRBV21-1 is a documented pseudogene. CDR3 length: 17 residues. CDR3 sequence (DNA): TGTGCCAGCAGCTGGGCCATGTGGACAGCTTTGACCGGGGAGCTGTTTTTT. It specifies CASSWAMWTALTGELFF.

The V and J genes are TRBV4-2 and TRBJ2-7; D may be TRBD2 (7 bases). Trimming shortened V by 3 bases and J by 2 bases, and 11 bases separated the two germline ends. The CDR3 is 14 amino acids. Per the germline V gene, CDR1 is LGHNA and CDR2 is YNFKEQ. CDR3 protein: CASSQGGGPYEQYF. CDR3 nucleotide sequence: TGTGCCAGCAGCCAGGGAGGGGGTCCCTACGAGCAGTACTTC.

Regarding this clone: Possible read error: a much larger clone is one base away. V usage is TRBV13 and J usage is TRBJ2-7; D is ambiguous. V lost 0 bases and J 4 bases, leaving 4 bases between the germline ends. Germline CDR1 PRHDT, CDR2 FYEKMQ (reference sequence). The CDR3 covers 12 residues. CDR3 coding DNA: TGTGCCAGCAGCTTAGGGGGGTACGAGCAGTACTTC. This gives the protein CASSLGGYEQYF.

The chain uses TRBV5-1 and TRBJ1-1, with D tentatively TRBD1 (6 bases). CDR1 is SGHRS and CDR2 is YFSETQ in the germline V gene. Trimming left V 4 bases short and J 2 bases short, with 18 bases between. This CDR3 is built from 16 residues. The CDR3 sequence: CASSIETGRLNTEAFF. The CDR3 coding sequence is TGCGCCAGCAGCATCGAGACAGGACGTCTAAACACTGAAGCTTTCTTT. Full variable domain (missing parts from reference TRBV5-1 and TRBJ1-1): KAGVTQTPRYLIKTRGQQVTLSCSPISGHRSVSWYQQTPGQGLQFLFEYFSETQRNKGNFPGRFSGRQFSNSRSEMNVSTLELGDSALYLCASSIETGRLNTEAFFGQGTRLTVV.

The V and J genes are TRBV11-2 and TRBJ2-4, with a possible D match to TRBD2 (5 bases). V lost 5 bases to trimming and J lost 5 bases, with 16 bases between them. The CDR3 covers 15 residues. CDR1 is SGHAT, CDR2 FQNNGV, per germline. The CDR3 reads CASSPTWEQQNIQYF. CDR3 nucleotides: TGTGCCAGCAGCCCAACTTGGGAGCAGCAAAACATTCAGTACTTC.

The genes are TRBV6-6 and TRBJ1-3, with D tentatively TRBD1 (5 bases). CDR1 is MNHNY and CDR2 is SVGAGI in the germline V gene (reference sequence). V lost 5 bases and J 12 bases, leaving 14 bases between the germline ends. There are 12 residues in the CDR3. CDR3 DNA sequence: TGTGCCAGCAGTCGGAACCGGGGCGGCATATATTTT. It codes for CASSRNRGGIYF.

The J gene is TRBJ2-1, the V gene TRBV27; TRBD2 aligns across 9 bases. Germline CDR1 and CDR2: MNHEY and SMNVEV (reference sequence). J gave up 4 bases and V 8 bases, and 6 bases lay outside the gene matches. This CDR3 is 14 amino acids long. Written as DNA, the CDR3 is TGTGCCAGCCAGCGGGGGGCAATATACAATGAGCAGTTCTTC. This sequence encodes CASQRGAIYNEQFF.

This clone has only one observation. The chain employs TRBV24-1 and TRBJ1-1, with D hard to call. Trimming took off 3 bases at V and 10 bases at J, with 11 bases between the two ends. The germline gives CDR1 KGHDR, CDR2 SFDVKD. The CDR3 contains 12 residues. The CDR3 spells CATSDKTMGAFF. The CDR3 DNA is TGTGCCACCAGTGATAAGACCATGGGAGCTTTCTTT.

The chain recombines TRBV11-2 with TRBJ1-1, with D hard to call. The CDR3 extends over 11 amino acids. Germline loops: CDR1 SGHAT, CDR2 FQNNGV. V lost 5 bases to trimming and J lost 4 bases, with 5 bases between them. The CDR3: CASSPATEAFF. Written as DNA, the CDR3 is TGTGCCAGCAGCCCGGCCACTGAAGCTTTCTTT.

The rearrangement links TRBV6-6 to TRBJ1-1; the D gene is possibly TRBD1 (5 bases). There are 14 residues in the CDR3. V lost 6 bases and J lost 1, with 12 bases in between. The germline V gene has CDR1 MNHNY and CDR2 SVGAGI (reference sequence). The CDR3 DNA reads TGTGCCAGCAGCAAAAGCGACAGGAACACTGAAGCTTTCTTT. This codes for CASSKSDRNTEAFF.

V is TRBV11-2 and J is TRBJ2-5; D is possibly TRBD2 (5 bases). CDR1 and CDR2 from the germline V gene are SGHAT and FQNNGV. The CDR3 consists of 13 residues. Trimming shortened V by 5 bases and J by 3 bases, and 10 bases separated the two germline ends. The CDR3, as DNA: TGTGCCAGCAGCACCGGACTGGAAGAGACCCAGTACTTC. Encoded protein: CASSTGLEETQYF. The variable domain in full, completed from reference TRBV11-2 and TRBJ2-5, reads EAGVAQSPRYKIIEKRQSVAFWCNPISGHATLYWYQQILGQGPKLLIQFQNNGVVDDSQLPKDRFSAERLKGVDSTLKIQPAKLEDSAVYLCASSTGLEETQYFGPGTRLLVL.

The chain couples TRBV14 to TRBJ2-3; perhaps TRBD1 as D (5 bases). The V gene's germline CDR1 is SGHDN and CDR2 FVKESK. The CDR3 is made up of 14 amino acids. With 4 bases removed from V and 2 bases from J, the gap between germline ends came to 10 bases. CDR3 bases: TGTGCCAGCAGCCTAGGGGCCCTCACAGATACGCAGTATTTT. Translation gives CASSLGALTDTQYF.

V gene TRBV4-1 combines with J gene TRBJ1-1; D uncertain. Germline V lookup: CDR1 MGHRA, CDR2 YSYEKL. CDR3 length equals 16 residues. Trimming pared 0 bases from V and 1 base from J, leaving 12 bases between. The chain's CDR3 is CASSQDGFTQNTEAFF. In DNA, the CDR3 is TGCGCCAGCAGCCAAGATGGGTTTACCCAGAACACTGAAGCTTTCTTT.

The chain couples TRBV7-2 to TRBJ2-5; no firm D call. The CDR3 length is 14 residues. Germline CDR1 reads SGHTA; CDR2 reads FQGNSA. Trimming took 5 bases from V and 5 from J, leaving 15 bases between them. This CDR3 reads CASSQPHSRETQYF. For the CDR3, the DNA is TGTGCCAGCAGCCAACCCCACTCGAGGGAGACCCAGTACTTC.

The chain carries TRBV6-5 and TRBJ1-4, with D uncertain. The CDR3 has 13 residues. V lost 6 bases to trimming and J lost 4 bases, with 9 bases between them. Germline V gives CDR1 MNHEY, CDR2 SVGAGI. CDR3 bases: TGTGCCAGCAGGGGTCCTCTTAATGAAAAACTGTTTTTT. Amino acid sequence: CASRGPLNEKLFF.

The rearrangement uses TRBV6-2 or TRBV6-3 and TRBJ1-2; D is unresolved. Germline values: CDR1 MNHEY, CDR2 SVGEGT. Trimming left V 0 bases short and J 8 bases short, with 7 bases between. The CDR3 covers 12 residues. The CDR3 bases are TGTGCCAGCAGTTACTCCCTTTCCGGCTACACCTTC. This encodes CASSYSLSGYTF.

V gene TRBV5-1 combines with J gene TRBJ2-5; 10 bases line up with TRBD2. The length of the CDR3 is 15 residues. Per the germline V gene, CDR1 is SGHRS and CDR2 is YFSETQ. Trimming cost V 7 bases and J 5 bases; bases outside gene matches: 11. The CDR3 nucleotides are TGCGCCAGCGGTCGGCGAGCGGGGGGGTCTGAGACCCAGTACTTC. As protein: CASGRRAGGSETQYF.